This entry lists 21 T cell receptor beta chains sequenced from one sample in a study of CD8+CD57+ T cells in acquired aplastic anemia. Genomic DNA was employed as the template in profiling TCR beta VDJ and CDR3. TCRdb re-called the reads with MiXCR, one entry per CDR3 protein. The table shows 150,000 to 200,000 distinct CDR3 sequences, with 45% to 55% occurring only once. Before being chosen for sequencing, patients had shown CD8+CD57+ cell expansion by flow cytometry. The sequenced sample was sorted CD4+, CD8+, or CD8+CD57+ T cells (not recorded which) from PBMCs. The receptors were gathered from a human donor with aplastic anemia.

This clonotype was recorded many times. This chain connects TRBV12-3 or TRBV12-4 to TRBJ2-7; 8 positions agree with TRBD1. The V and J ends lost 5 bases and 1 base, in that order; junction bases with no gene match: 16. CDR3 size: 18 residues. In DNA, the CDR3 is TGTGCCAGCAGTCCGGGACAGGCCCCATACGGAAGGTCCTACGAGCAGTACTTC. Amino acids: CASSPGQAPYGRSYEQYF.

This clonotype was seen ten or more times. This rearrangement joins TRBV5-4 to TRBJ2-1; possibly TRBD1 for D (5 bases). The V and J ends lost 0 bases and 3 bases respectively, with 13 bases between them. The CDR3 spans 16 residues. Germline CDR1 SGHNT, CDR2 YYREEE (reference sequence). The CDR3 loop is CASSLGQGTIYNEQFF. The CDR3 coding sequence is TGTGCCAGCAGCTTGGGCCAGGGTACAATCTACAATGAGCAGTTCTTC. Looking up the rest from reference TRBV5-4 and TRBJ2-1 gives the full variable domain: ETGVTQSPTHLIKTRGQQVTLRCSSQSGHNTVSWYQQALGQGPQFIFQYYREEENGRGNFPPRFSGLQFPNYSSELNVNALELDDSALYLCASSLGQGTIYNEQFFGPGTRLTVL.

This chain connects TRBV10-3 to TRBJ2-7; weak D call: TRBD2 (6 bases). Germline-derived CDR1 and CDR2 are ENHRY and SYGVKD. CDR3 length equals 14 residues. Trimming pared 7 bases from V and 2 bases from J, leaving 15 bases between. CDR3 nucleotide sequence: TGTGCCATCAATGGGGGGAACCCACCCTACGAGCAGTACTTC. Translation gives CAINGGNPPYEQYF.

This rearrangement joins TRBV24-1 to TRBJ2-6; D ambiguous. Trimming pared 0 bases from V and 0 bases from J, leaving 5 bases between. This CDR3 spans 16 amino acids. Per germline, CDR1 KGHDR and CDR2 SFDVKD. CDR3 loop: CATSDLESSGANVLTF. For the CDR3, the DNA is TGTGCCACCAGTGATTTGGAAAGCTCTGGGGCCAACGTCCTGACTTTC.

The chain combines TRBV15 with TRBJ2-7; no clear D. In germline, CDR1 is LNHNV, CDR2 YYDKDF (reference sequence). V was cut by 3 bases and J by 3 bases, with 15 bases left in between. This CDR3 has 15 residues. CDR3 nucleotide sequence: TGTGCCACCAGCAGCTTGGACGGATCTTACTACGAGCAGTACTTC. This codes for CATSSLDGSYYEQYF.

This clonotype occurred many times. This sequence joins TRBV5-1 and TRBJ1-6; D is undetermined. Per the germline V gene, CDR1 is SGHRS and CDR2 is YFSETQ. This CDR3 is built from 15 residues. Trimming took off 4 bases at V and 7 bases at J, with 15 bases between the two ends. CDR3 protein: CASSLEGPGNSPLHF. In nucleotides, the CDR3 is TGCGCCAGCAGCCTGGAAGGGCCGGGGAATTCACCCCTCCACTTT.

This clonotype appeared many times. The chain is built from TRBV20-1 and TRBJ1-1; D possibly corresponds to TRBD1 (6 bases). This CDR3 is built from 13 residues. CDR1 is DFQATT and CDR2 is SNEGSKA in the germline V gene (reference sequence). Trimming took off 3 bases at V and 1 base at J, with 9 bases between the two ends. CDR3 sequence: CSARGQWNTEAFF. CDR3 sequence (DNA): TGCAGTGCTAGGGGACAATGGAACACTGAAGCTTTCTTT.

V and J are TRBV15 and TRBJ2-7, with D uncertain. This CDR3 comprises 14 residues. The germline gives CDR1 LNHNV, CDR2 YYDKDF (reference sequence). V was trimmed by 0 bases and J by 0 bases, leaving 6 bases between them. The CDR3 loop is CATSRDTHSYEQYF. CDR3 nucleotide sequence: TGTGCCACCAGCAGAGACACACACTCCTACGAGCAGTACTTC.

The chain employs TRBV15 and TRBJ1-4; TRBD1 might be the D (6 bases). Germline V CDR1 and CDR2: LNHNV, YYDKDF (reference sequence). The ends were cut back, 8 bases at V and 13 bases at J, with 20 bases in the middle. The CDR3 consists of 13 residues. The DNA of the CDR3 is TGTGCCACCGGGGGGGGCAGGCTGCCGGGACTGTTTTTT. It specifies CATGGGRLPGLFF.

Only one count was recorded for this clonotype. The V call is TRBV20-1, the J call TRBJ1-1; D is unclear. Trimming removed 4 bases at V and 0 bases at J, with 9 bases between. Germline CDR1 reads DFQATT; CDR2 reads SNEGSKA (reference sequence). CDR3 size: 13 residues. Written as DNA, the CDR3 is TGCAGTGCTAATCGGCTCATGAACACTGAAGCTTTCTTT. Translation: CSANRLMNTEAFF.

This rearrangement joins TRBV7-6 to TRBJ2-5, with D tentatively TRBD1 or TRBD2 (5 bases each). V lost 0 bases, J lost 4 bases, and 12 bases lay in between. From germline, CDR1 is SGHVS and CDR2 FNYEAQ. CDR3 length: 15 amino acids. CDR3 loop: CASSLAGDRGETQYF. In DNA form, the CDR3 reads TGTGCCAGCAGCTTAGCGGGGGATCGAGGAGAGACCCAGTACTTC.

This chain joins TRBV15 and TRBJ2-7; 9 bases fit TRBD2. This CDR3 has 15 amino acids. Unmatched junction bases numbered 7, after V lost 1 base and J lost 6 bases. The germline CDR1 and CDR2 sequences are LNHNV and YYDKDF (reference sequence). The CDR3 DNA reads TGTGCCACCAGCAGAGTTAGCGGGAGAGCTATCGAGCAGTACTTC. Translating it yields CATSRVSGRAIEQYF.

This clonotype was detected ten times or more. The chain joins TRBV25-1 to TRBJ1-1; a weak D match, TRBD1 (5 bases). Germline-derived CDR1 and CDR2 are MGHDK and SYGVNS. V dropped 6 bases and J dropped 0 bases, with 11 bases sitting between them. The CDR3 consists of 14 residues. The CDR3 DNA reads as TGTGCCAGCAGGATAGGGACGGTGAACACTGAAGCTTTCTTT. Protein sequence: CASRIGTVNTEAFF.

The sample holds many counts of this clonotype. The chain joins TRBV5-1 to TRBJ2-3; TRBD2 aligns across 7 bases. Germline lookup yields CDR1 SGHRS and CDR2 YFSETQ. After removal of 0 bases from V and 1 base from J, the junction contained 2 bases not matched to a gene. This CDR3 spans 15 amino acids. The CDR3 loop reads CASSLALAGTDTQYF. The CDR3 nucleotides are TGCGCCAGCAGCTTGGCTCTAGCGGGCACAGATACGCAGTATTTT.

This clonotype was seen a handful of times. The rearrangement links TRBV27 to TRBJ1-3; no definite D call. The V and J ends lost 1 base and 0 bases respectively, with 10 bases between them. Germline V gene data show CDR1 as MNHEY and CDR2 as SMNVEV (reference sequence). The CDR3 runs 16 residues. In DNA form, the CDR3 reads TGTGCCAGCAGTTTATTTGCAGACCCCTCTGGAAACACCATATATTTT. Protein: CASSLFADPSGNTIYF.

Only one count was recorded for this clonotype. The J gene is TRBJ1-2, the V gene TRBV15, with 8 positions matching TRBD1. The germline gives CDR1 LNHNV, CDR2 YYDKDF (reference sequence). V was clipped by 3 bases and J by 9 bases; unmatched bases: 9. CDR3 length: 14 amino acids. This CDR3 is CATSRNPTGESYTF. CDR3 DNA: TGTGCCACCAGCAGGAATCCGACAGGGGAGAGCTACACCTTC.

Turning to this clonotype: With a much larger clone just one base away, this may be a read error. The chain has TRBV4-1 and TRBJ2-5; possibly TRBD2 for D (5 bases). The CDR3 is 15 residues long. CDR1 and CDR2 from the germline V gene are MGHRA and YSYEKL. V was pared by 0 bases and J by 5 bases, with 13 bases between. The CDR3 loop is CASSQDTGFGETQYF. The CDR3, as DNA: TGCGCCAGCAGCCAAGATACGGGGTTCGGCGAGACCCAGTACTTC.

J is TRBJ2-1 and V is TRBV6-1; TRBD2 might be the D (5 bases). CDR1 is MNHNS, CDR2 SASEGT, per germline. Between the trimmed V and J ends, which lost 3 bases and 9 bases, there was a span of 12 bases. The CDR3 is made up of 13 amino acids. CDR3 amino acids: CASSDSGTSEQFF. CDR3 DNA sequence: TGTGCCAGCAGTGATTCGGGAACCAGTGAGCAGTTCTTC.

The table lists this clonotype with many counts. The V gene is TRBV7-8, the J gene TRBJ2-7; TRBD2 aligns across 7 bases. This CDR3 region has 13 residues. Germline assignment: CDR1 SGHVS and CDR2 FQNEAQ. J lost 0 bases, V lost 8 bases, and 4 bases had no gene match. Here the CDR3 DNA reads TGTGCCAGCTTGGGGGGGGGCTCCTACGAGCAGTACTTC. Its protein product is CASLGGGSYEQYF.

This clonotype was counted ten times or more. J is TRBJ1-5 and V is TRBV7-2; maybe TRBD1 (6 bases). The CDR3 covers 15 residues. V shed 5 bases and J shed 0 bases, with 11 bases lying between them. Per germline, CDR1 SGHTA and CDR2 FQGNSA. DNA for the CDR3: TGTGCCAGCAGCAAAGGGGGGAATAGCAATCAGCCCCAGCATTTT. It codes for CASSKGGNSNQPQHF.

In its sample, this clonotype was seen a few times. CDR3 sequence reads: CATSGIGGSTQYF. The CDR3 DNA sequence: TGTGCCACCAGCGGAATAGGGGGTTCTACCCAGTACTTC. J is TRBJ2-5 and V is TRBV15; maybe TRBD1 (6 bases). The CDR3 loop spans 13 amino acids. CDR1 and CDR2 from the germline V gene are LNHNV and YYDKDF (reference sequence). Between the trimmed V and J ends, which lost 5 bases and 8 bases, there was a span of 15 bases.